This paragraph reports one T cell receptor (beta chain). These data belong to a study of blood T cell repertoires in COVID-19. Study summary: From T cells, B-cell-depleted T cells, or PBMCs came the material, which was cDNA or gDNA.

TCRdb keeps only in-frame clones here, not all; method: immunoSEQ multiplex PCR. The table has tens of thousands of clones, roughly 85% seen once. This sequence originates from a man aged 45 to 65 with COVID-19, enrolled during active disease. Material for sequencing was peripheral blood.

The CDR3 nucleotides are TGTGCCAGCAGCCCAGGGGCAGGGAACTCCTACGAGCAGTACTTC. Amino acid sequence: CASSPGAGNSYEQYF. The V and J genes are TRBV7-3 and TRBJ2-7; tentative D call: TRBD1 (6 bases). The V gene's germline CDR1 is SGHTA and CDR2 FQGTGA. The length of the CDR3 is 15 residues. V lost 5 bases to trimming and J lost 0 bases, with 14 bases between them. Using reference TRBV7-3 and TRBJ2-7 for the parts outside the CDR3, the full variable domain is GAGVSQTPSNKVTEKGKYVELRCDPISGHTALYWYRQSLGQGPEFLIYFQGTGAADDSGLPNDRFFAVRPEGSVSTLKIQRTERGDSAVYLCASSPGAGNSYEQYFGPGTRLTVT.